This TCR beta chain was documented in a study of PD-1 blockade in classical Hodgkin lymphoma. Study as a whole: The study gave patients nivolumab 3 mg/kg intravenously every 2 weeks.

Sequencing was performed with immunoSEQ multiplex PCR; in TCRdb, only in-frame clones are kept and a portion is missing. The profile shows fewer than 35,000 clones, roughly 92% of them singletons. A remark on this clone: Antigen unknown.

General study points: TCR diversity rose significantly by C4D1 in CD4+ but not CD8+ cells. Diversity similar to that of newly diagnosed patients was seen at baseline in complete responders.

The time point here: cycle 4 day 1 (C4D1), after more than five weeks of nivolumab. All patients experienced relapse after autologous stem cell transplantation, and brentuximab vedotin exposure was variable. Magnetic depletion of unwanted cells isolated CD4+ T cells from thawed PBMCs. Progressive disease, partial response or complete response was each patient's best response. This TCR was recovered from a human donor with classical Hodgkin lymphoma. Sample: CD4+ T cells from blood, taken before the fourth cycle of nivolumab.

The CDR3 is CASSRTGDTYEQYF. DNA of the CDR3: TGTGCCAGTAGTCGTACAGGGGATACCTACGAGCAGTACTTC. The chain uses TRBV19 and TRBJ2-7; 7 bases are shared with TRBD1. J was trimmed by 2 bases and V by 5 bases; bases with no gene match: 6. The germline CDR1 and CDR2 sequences are LNHDA and SQIVND (reference sequence). The CDR3 sequence is 14 residues long.